The T cell receptor (beta chain) described here comes from a study of blood T cells in healthy people across ages. The sample holds a few counts of this clonotype. Germline lookup yields CDR1 DFQATT and CDR2 SNEGSKA (reference sequence). The CDR3 is made up of 14 amino acids. V lost 3 bases, J lost 0 bases, and 12 bases lay in between. The individuals who served as donors were healthy Caucasians living in Russia, aged about 6 to 95. Extractions gave at least 5 micrograms of total RNA per sample. The second PCR ran about 6 to 11 cycles with a sample-barcoded 5' primer and J-beta primers. Unique molecular identifiers of 12 random nucleotides labeled each cDNA. One entry per CDR3 protein, called by TCRdb with MiXCR from the 5' RACE reads. The sample includes 1.5 million to 2 million distinct CDR3 sequences, about two fifths seen only once; the top ten take more than 20%.

The chain combines TRBV20-1 with TRBJ2-7; perhaps TRBD1 as D (6 bases). The sequence came from a human donor in good health. Sequencing input: blood. The CDR3 loop reads CSASSGAPSYEQYF. The CDR3 coding sequence is TGCAGTGCTAGTTCAGGGGCCCCCTCCTACGAGCAGTACTTC.